This T cell receptor beta chain was identified in a study of cytotoxic CD8 clonotypes in ibrutinib-treated CLL. Study-wide background: Among patients, roughly 25 responded partially and 2 completely; around 14 then stayed remitted and roughly 12 progressed after median 68 months.

Using immunoSEQ multiplex PCR, the repertoire was profiled, and TCRdb retains in-frame clones only, with some absent. The repertoire consists of 100,000 or so clones, with 55% to 75% occurring once and the leading ten covering about 40%. Germline V gene sequence: CDR1 MNHNY, CDR2 SVGAGI (reference sequence). V was shortened by 6 bases and J by 6 bases, with 5 bases between the two germline ends. CDR3 length: 10 amino acids. V and J are TRBV6-6 and TRBJ1-2; D uncertain. The sample here was PBMCs, taken after 24 months of ibrutinib treatment. The TCR comes from a human donor with chronic lymphocytic leukemia. The DNA of the CDR3 is TGTGCCAGCAGCCGCAATGGCTACACCTTC. Translation gives CASSRNGYTF.